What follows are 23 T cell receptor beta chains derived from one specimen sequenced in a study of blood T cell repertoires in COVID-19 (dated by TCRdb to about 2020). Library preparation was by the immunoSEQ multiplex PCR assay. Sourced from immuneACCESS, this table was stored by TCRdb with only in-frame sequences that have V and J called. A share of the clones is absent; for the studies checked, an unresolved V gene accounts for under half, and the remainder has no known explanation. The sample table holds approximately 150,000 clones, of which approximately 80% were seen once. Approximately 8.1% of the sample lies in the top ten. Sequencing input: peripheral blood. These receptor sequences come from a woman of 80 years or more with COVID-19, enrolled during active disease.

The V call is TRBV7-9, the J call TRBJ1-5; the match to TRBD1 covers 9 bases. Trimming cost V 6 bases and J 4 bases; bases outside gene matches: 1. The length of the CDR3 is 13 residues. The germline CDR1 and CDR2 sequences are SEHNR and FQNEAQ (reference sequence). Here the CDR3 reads CASRQGANQPQHF. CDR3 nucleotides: TGTGCCAGCAGACAGGGGGCGAATCAGCCCCAGCATTTT.

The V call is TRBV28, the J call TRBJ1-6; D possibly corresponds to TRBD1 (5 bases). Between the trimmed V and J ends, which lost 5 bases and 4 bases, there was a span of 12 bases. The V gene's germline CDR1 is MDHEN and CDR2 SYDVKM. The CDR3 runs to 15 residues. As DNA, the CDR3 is TGTGCCAGCAGTCCCCGACGGGGGTATAATTCACCCCTCCACTTT. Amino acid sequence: CASSPRRGYNSPLHF.

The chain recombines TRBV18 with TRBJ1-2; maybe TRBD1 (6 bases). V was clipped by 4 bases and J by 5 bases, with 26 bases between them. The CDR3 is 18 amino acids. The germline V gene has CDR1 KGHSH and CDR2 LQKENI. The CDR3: CASSLNNPGQSNFYGYTF. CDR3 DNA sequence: TGTGCCAGCTCACTGAACAATCCCGGACAGAGTAACTTTTATGGCTACACCTTC.

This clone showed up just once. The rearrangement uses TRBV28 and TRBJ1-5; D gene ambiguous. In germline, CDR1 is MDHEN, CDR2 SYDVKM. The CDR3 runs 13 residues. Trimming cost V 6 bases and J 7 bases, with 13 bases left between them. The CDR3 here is CASRITVRQPQHF. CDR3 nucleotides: TGTGCCAGCAGGATAACGGTGCGGCAGCCCCAGCATTTT.

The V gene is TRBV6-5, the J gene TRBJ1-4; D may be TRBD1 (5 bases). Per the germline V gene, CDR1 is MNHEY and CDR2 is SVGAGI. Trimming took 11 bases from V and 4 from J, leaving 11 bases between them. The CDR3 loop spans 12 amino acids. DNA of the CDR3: TGTGCCGGCCACAGGTTTAATGAAAAACTGTTTTTT. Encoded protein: CAGHRFNEKLFF.

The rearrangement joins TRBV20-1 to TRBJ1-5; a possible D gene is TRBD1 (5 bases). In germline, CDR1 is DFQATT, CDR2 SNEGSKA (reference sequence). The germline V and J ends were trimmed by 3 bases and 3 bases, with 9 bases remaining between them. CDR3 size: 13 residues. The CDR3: CSASVTVNQPQHF. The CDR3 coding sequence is TGCAGTGCTAGTGTGACAGTCAATCAGCCCCAGCATTTT.

CDR3 in amino acids: CASTPQPSGGPSNEQFF. The CDR3 DNA reads TGTGCCAGCACCCCTCAGCCTAGCGGGGGGCCGAGCAATGAGCAGTTCTTC. The J gene is TRBJ2-1, the V gene TRBV5-4; 11 positions agree with TRBD2. The CDR3 length is 17 residues. Unmatched junction bases numbered 14, after V lost 6 bases and J lost 6 bases. CDR1 SGHNT and CDR2 YYREEE come from the germline V gene (reference sequence).

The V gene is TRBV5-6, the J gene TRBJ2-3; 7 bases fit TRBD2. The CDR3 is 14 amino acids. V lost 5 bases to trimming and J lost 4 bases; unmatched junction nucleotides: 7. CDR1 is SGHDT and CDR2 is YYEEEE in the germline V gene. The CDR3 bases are TGTGCCAGCAGAAGCTTTGGGGGGGCAGATACGCAGTATTTT. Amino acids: CASRSFGGADTQYF.

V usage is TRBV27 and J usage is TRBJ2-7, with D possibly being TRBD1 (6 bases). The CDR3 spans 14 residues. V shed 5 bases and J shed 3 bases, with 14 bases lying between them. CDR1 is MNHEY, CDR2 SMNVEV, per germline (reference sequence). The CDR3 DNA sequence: TGTGCCAGCAGTAATCCGGGACAACTCTACGAGCAGTACTTC. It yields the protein CASSNPGQLYEQYF.

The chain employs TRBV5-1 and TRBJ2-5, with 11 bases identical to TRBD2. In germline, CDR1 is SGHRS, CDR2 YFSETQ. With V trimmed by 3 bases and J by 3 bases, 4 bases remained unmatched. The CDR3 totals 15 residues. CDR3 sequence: CASSSGTSGKETQYF. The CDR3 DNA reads TGCGCCAGCAGCTCGGGGACTAGCGGCAAAGAGACCCAGTACTTC.

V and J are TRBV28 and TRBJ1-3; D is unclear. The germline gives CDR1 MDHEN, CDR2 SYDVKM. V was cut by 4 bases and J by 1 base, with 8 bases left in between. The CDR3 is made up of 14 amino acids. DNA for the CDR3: TGTGCCAGCAGTTATAGCAATTCTGGAAACACCATATATTTT. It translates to CASSYSNSGNTIYF.

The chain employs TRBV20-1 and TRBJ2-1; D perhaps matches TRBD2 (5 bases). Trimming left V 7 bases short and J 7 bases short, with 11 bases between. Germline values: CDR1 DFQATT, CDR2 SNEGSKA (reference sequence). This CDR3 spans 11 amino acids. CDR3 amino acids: CSVSRRNEQFF. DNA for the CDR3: TGCAGTGTGAGTCGGAGGAATGAGCAGTTCTTC.

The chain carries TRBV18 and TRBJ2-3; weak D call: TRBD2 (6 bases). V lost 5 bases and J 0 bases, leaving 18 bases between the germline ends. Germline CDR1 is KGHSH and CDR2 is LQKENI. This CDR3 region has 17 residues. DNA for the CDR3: TGTGCCAGCTCATCTTGGATGCGAGCGGGCAGCACAGATACGCAGTATTTT. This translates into CASSSWMRAGSTDTQYF.

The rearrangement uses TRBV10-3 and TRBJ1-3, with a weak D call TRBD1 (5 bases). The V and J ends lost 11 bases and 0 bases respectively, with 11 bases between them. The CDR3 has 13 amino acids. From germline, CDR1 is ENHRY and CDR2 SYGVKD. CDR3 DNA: TGTGCCTTGAGACAGAGCTCTGGAAACACCATATATTTT. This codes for CALRQSSGNTIYF.

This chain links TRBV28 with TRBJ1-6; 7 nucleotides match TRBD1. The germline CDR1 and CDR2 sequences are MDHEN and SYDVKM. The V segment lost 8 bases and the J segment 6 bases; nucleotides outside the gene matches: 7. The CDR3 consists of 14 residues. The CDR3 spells CASGSGTANSPLHF. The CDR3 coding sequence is TGTGCCAGCGGCTCCGGGACAGCTAATTCACCCCTCCACTTT.

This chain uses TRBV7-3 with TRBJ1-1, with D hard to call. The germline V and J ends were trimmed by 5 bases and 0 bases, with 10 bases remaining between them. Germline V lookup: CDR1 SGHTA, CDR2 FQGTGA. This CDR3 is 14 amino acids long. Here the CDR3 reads CASSPRGMNTEAFF. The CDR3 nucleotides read TGTGCCAGCAGCCCTCGGGGTATGAACACTGAAGCTTTCTTT.

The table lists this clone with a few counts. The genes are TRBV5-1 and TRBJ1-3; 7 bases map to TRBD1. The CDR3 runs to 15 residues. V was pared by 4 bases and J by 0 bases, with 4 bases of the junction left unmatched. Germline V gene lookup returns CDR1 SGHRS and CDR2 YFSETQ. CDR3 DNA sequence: TGCGCCAGCAGCCCAGGGGGATACTCTGGAAACACCATATATTTT. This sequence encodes CASSPGGYSGNTIYF. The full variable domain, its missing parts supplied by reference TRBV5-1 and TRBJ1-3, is KAGVTQTPRYLIKTRGQQVTLSCSPISGHRSVSWYQQTPGQGLQFLFEYFSETQRNKGNFPGRFSGRQFSNSRSEMNVSTLELGDSALYLCASSPGGYSGNTIYFGEGSWLTVV.

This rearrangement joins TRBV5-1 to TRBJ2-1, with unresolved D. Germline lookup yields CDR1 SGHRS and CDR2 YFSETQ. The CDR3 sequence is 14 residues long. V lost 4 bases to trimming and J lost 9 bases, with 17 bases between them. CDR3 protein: CASSLTTSAVEQFF. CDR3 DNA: TGCGCCAGCAGCCTAACTACCTCGGCCGTTGAGCAGTTCTTC.

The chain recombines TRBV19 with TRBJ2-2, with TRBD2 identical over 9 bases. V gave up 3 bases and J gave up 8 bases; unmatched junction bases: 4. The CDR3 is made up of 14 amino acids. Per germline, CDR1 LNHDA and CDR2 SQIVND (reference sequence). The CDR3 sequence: CASSMQGLAGELFF. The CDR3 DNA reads TGTGCCAGTAGTATGCAAGGACTAGCGGGGGAGCTGTTTTTT.

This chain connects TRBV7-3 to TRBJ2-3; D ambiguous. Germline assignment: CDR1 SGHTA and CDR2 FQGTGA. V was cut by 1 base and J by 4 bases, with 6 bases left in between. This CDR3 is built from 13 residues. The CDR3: CASSLRRSDTQYF. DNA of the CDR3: TGTGCCAGCAGCTTAAGGAGATCAGATACGCAGTATTTT.

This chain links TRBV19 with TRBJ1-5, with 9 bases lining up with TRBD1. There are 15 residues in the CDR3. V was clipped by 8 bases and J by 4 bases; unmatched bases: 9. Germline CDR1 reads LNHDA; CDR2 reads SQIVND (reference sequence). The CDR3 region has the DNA TGTGCCAGTGACCTTGGGGGACAGGGAAATCAGCCCCAGCATTTT. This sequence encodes CASDLGGQGNQPQHF.

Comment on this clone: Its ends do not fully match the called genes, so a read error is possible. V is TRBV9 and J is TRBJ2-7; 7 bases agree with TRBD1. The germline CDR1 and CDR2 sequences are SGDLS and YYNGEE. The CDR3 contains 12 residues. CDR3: CASSARTGPLIF. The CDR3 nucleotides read TGTGCCAGCAGCGCCCGGACAGGACCCCTCATCTTC.

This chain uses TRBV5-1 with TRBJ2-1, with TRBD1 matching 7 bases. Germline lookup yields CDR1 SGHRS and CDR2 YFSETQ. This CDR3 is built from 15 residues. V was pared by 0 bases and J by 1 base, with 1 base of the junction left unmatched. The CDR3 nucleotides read TGCGCCAGCAGCTTGGGGGACAGTTCCTACAATGAGCAGTTCTTC. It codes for CASSLGDSSYNEQFF. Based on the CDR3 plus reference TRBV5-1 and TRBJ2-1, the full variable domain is KAGVTQTPRYLIKTRGQQVTLSCSPISGHRSVSWYQQTPGQGLQFLFEYFSETQRNKGNFPGRFSGRQFSNSRSEMNVSTLELGDSALYLCASSLGDSSYNEQFFGPGTRLTVL.